One sample yielded the 5 T cell receptor beta chains listed below, sequenced in a study of beta chain features in type 1 diabetes (dated by TCRdb to 2016 to 2019). Library construction relied on the immunoSEQ multiplex PCR assay. The entire amount of isolated RNA was reverse transcribed using the High Capacity cDNA Reverse Transcription Kit, so the sequenced TCRB transcripts were expressed ones. TCRdb holds this immuneACCESS table with in-frame rearrangements only. Some clones are missing; in checked studies, unresolved V genes explain under half, and the rest has no known cause. This sample holds approximately 100,000 clones; approximately 39% were observed only once. The ten largest clonotypes hold roughly 0.059% of the sample. Source material: stem cell memory CD4+ T cells from blood. The cell subset or site label corresponds to: stem cell-like memory CD4+ T cells. These receptors all stem from a woman aged 18-30 years in good health.

The chain couples TRBV6-6 to TRBJ2-2; the D gene is possibly TRBD1 (6 bases). The length of the CDR3 is 15 residues. The V gene's germline CDR1 is MNHNY and CDR2 SVGAGI (reference sequence). V was shortened by 4 bases and J by 4 bases, with 13 bases between the two germline ends. CDR3 coding DNA: TGTGCCAGCAGTTCGGCTCAGGGGCGCACCGGGGAGCTGTTTTTT. This codes for CASSSAQGRTGELFF.

The chain employs TRBV19 and TRBJ2-1; a weak D match, TRBD1 (6 bases). The CDR3 is 14 amino acids. Germline values: CDR1 LNHDA, CDR2 SQIVND (reference sequence). Trimming cost V 6 bases and J 9 bases, with 18 bases left between them. The CDR3 DNA follows: TGTGCCAGTAGGACATCAGGGGTGTGGGGTGAGCAGTTCTTC. Residues: CASRTSGVWGEQFF.

This clone was observed a few times. This chain links TRBV5-1 with TRBJ2-1; 8 bases line up with TRBD2. From germline, CDR1 is SGHRS and CDR2 YFSETQ. This CDR3 is built from 16 residues. The junction had 10 bases not matched to a gene; V was cut back by 0 bases and J by 8 bases. CDR3 DNA sequence: TGCGCCAGCAGCTTGGGCGCCGGGAGGGCCAGGGATGAGCAGTTCTTC. Translated: CASSLGAGRARDEQFF.

J is TRBJ2-5 and V is TRBV28; tentatively, D is TRBD1 (7 bases). V dropped 3 bases and J dropped 5 bases, with 19 bases sitting between them. The germline gives CDR1 MDHEN, CDR2 SYDVKM. CDR3 size: 16 residues. This CDR3 reads CASSLGFGAGGETQYF. The CDR3 region has the DNA TGTGCCAGCAGTTTGGGTTTCGGGGCAGGGGGGGAGACCCAGTACTTC.

In this sample, this clone turned up a few times. V usage is TRBV5-1 and J usage is TRBJ2-7; 7 bases map to TRBD1. Germline V lookup: CDR1 SGHRS, CDR2 YFSETQ. The ends lost 0 bases at V and 4 bases at J; junction bases unmatched: 7. The CDR3 is made up of 15 amino acids. CDR3 loop: CASSLVTGIGYEQYF. In nucleotides, the CDR3 is TGCGCCAGCAGCTTGGTGACAGGGATTGGATACGAGCAGTACTTC.